This passage covers 28 T cell receptor beta chains from one sample sequenced in a study of cytomegalovirus exposure and HLA in healthy donors. Amplification used 60 Vbeta primers and 13 Jbeta primers. The data were produced by immunoSEQ multiplex PCR, yet TCRdb's version contains in-frame clones alone and is incomplete. The sample yields fewer than 200,000 clones, 81% seen once. Sequenced material: PBMCs. Receptors were obtained from a woman between 50 and 59 years old in good health and CMV-seronegative.

Here the CDR3 reads CASSVDRDSPLHF. Here the CDR3 DNA reads TGTGCCAGTAGTGTTGACAGGGACTCACCCCTCCACTTT. J is TRBJ1-6 and V is TRBV19; 7 nucleotides line up with TRBD1. Looked up from germline, CDR1 is LNHDA and CDR2 is SQIVND (reference sequence). The CDR3 spans 13 residues. J was trimmed by 10 bases and V by 5 bases; bases with no gene match: 5.

The V call is TRBV2, the J call TRBJ1-5, with D hard to call. The CDR3 consists of 12 residues. Trimming pared 8 bases from V and 4 bases from J, leaving 9 bases between. Germline CDR1 SNHLY, CDR2 FYNNEI. The CDR3 spells CASQLLNQPQHF. The CDR3 region has the DNA TGTGCCAGCCAACTCTTAAATCAGCCCCAGCATTTT.

The chain employs TRBV6-5 and TRBJ2-1; TRBD2 agrees at 8 bases. The CDR3 contains 14 residues. J was trimmed by 7 bases and V by 5 bases; bases with no gene match: 7. Per germline, CDR1 MNHEY and CDR2 SVGAGI. CDR3 loop: CASSARGGRNEQFF. The CDR3 DNA is TGTGCCAGCAGTGCCCGGGGGGGCCGTAATGAGCAGTTCTTC.

V usage is TRBV29-1 and J usage is TRBJ2-3; D call uncertain. Germline values: CDR1 SQVTM, CDR2 ANQGSEA. The V end was cut by 4 bases, the J end by 6 bases, with 8 bases between. CDR3 size: 11 residues. Here the CDR3 reads CSVVLVDTQYF. The CDR3 bases are TGCAGCGTTGTTCTCGTGGATACGCAGTATTTT.

The chain combines TRBV4-3 with TRBJ2-7, with 8 bases lining up with TRBD2. Germline values: CDR1 LGHNA, CDR2 YSLEER. V was pared by 0 bases and J by 5 bases, with 9 bases of the junction left unmatched. The CDR3 extends over 16 amino acids. The CDR3 spells CASSQDLGGVRDEQYF. The DNA for the CDR3 is TGCGCCAGCAGCCAAGATCTCGGGGGGGTCCGGGACGAGCAGTACTTC.

The genes are TRBV6-6 and TRBJ1-4; 7 bases match TRBD1. Germline assignment: CDR1 MNHNY and CDR2 SVGAGI (reference sequence). V was clipped by 5 bases and J by 8 bases; unmatched bases: 8. CDR3 length: 14 residues. The CDR3 sequence: CASSKRQGGEKLFF. The CDR3 DNA follows: TGTGCCAGCAGTAAGCGACAGGGAGGCGAAAAACTGTTTTTT.

The V call is TRBV4-3, the J call TRBJ2-1; D perhaps matches TRBD1 (6 bases). CDR3 length: 16 residues. Per germline, CDR1 LGHNA and CDR2 YSLEER. V shed 4 bases and J shed 6 bases, with 19 bases lying between them. As DNA, the CDR3 is TGCGCCAGCAGCCGGGCCCCAGCAGGGGTTATCAATGAGCAGTTCTTC. Encoded protein: CASSRAPAGVINEQFF.

This chain connects TRBV28 to TRBJ2-2; 8 bases are a match to TRBD2. Trimming at V came to 5 bases and at J to 7 bases, leaving 12 bases not matched to a gene. Germline V gives CDR1 MDHEN, CDR2 SYDVKM. The CDR3 runs to 16 residues. CDR3 nucleotides: TGTGCCAGCAGTCAAGCGGGAGAGCTGAGGAACGGGGAGCTGTTTTTT. It specifies CASSQAGELRNGELFF.

In this sample, this clone turned up a few times. The chain links TRBV19 to TRBJ1-2, with 7 bases aligning to TRBD1. This CDR3 has 16 residues. Trimming removed 2 bases from V and 4 bases from J; junction bases left unmatched: 10. Germline values: CDR1 LNHDA, CDR2 SQIVND (reference sequence). CDR3 sequence reads: CASSIFGTGVAYGYTF. The CDR3 nucleotides read TGTGCCAGTAGTATATTCGGTACAGGGGTTGCCTATGGCTACACCTTC. Combining the CDR3 with reference TRBV19 and TRBJ1-2 gives the whole variable domain DGGITQSPKYLFRKEGQNVTLSCEQNLNHDAMYWYRQDPGQGLRLIYYSQIVNDFQKGDIAEGYSVSREKKESFPLTVTSAQKNPTAFYLCASSIFGTGVAYGYTFGSGTRLTVV.

This chain uses TRBV15 with TRBJ2-1; 10 nucleotides agree with TRBD2. The germline V gene has CDR1 LNHNV and CDR2 YYDKDF (reference sequence). With V trimmed by 2 bases and J by 5 bases, 15 bases remained unmatched. The CDR3 contains 19 residues. CDR3 residues: CATSRIGWASGSRNNEQFF. The DNA of the CDR3 is TGTGCCACCAGCAGAATTGGGTGGGCTAGCGGGAGCCGAAACAATGAGCAGTTCTTC.

J is TRBJ2-3 and V is TRBV18, with 10 bases lining up with TRBD2. V was clipped by 1 base and J by 4 bases; unmatched bases: 2. CDR1 and CDR2 from the germline V gene are KGHSH and LQKENI. The CDR3 is 15 residues long. The CDR3 sequence is CASSPLAGGSDTQYF. DNA of the CDR3: TGTGCCAGCTCACCACTAGCGGGGGGATCAGATACGCAGTATTTT.

J is TRBJ2-7 and V is TRBV25-1, with D perhaps matching TRBD1 (6 bases). Trimming removed 5 bases at V and 1 base at J, with 15 bases between. CDR1 and CDR2 (germline): MGHDK, SYGVNS. The CDR3 length is 15 residues. The CDR3 is CASSSNRVSSYEQYF. CDR3 DNA sequence: TGTGCCAGCAGTAGTAACAGGGTGTCATCCTACGAGCAGTACTTC.

The chain links TRBV19 to TRBJ1-1; possible D gene TRBD1, 6 bases. V lost 1 base, J lost 0 bases, and 15 bases lay in between. The germline CDR1 and CDR2 sequences are LNHDA and SQIVND (reference sequence). The CDR3 is 17 residues long. CDR3 in amino acids: CASSIGWGRWLNTEAFF. The CDR3 nucleotides read TGTGCCAGTAGTATAGGCTGGGGGCGATGGCTGAACACTGAAGCTTTCTTT.

This sequence joins TRBV11-2 and TRBJ2-7; 7 nucleotides align to TRBD1. The CDR3 loop spans 15 amino acids. Germline CDR1 SGHAT, CDR2 FQNNGV. V dropped 1 base and J dropped 1; count of bases not matched to a gene: 4. The CDR3 loop is CASSLVGGLSYEQYF. Here the CDR3 DNA reads TGTGCCAGCAGCTTAGTAGGGGGCTTATCCTACGAGCAGTACTTC.

The rearrangement joins TRBV5-1 to TRBJ1-2, with a weak D call TRBD1 (5 bases). The CDR3 covers 14 residues. Germline loops: CDR1 SGHRS, CDR2 YFSETQ. The V and J ends lost 1 base and 2 bases respectively, with 9 bases between them. CDR3 loop: CASSLSQGNYGYTF. In DNA, the CDR3 is TGCGCCAGCAGCTTGTCCCAGGGAAACTATGGCTACACCTTC.

The CDR3 DNA reads as TGTGCCAGCTCAAAGGGACAGGGGGTGAATGAGCAGTTCTTC. It specifies CASSKGQGVNEQFF. The chain employs TRBV18 and TRBJ2-1, with 11 bases fitting TRBD1. The V gene end was trimmed by 5 bases and the J gene end by 7 bases; junction bases not matched to a gene: 4. This CDR3 region has 14 residues. Germline V gene data show CDR1 as KGHSH and CDR2 as LQKENI.

The chain couples TRBV6-1 to TRBJ1-1, with D possibly matching TRBD1 (6 bases). Per the germline V gene, CDR1 is MNHNS and CDR2 is SASEGT. This CDR3 spans 13 amino acids. V shed 5 bases and J shed 1 base, with 8 bases lying between them. CDR3 in amino acids: CASSRQENTEAFF. In nucleotides, the CDR3 is TGTGCCAGCAGTAGACAGGAGAACACTGAAGCTTTCTTT.

The chain couples TRBV29-1 to TRBJ2-7; possible D gene TRBD1, 6 bases. CDR1 and CDR2 (germline): SQVTM, ANQGSEA. The germline V and J ends were trimmed by 4 bases and 7 bases, with 17 bases remaining between them. The CDR3 spans 13 residues. This CDR3 reads CSVGRDTTGEQYF. CDR3 nucleotide sequence: TGCAGCGTTGGCCGGGACACTACGGGAGAGCAGTACTTC.

V gene TRBV14 combines with J gene TRBJ1-6; D is unclear. CDR1 and CDR2 (germline): SGHDN, FVKESK. The CDR3 is made up of 14 amino acids. Trimming removed 5 bases from V and 5 bases from J, with 10 bases in between. For the CDR3, the DNA is TGTGCCAGCAGCATCTGGGCTAATAATTCACCCCTCCACTTT. This sequence encodes CASSIWANNSPLHF.

The chain has TRBV5-1 and TRBJ2-7, with TRBD1 identical over 9 bases. V shed 5 bases and J 7 bases; nucleotides not matched to a gene: 13. This CDR3 comprises 15 residues. Germline V gives CDR1 SGHRS, CDR2 YFSETQ. CDR3 in amino acids: CASRPHRGPKGEQYF. In DNA form, the CDR3 reads TGCGCCAGCAGACCTCACAGGGGGCCAAAGGGAGAGCAGTACTTC.

This chain links TRBV11-1 with TRBJ1-6; TRBD1 might be the D (6 bases). Trimming shortened V by 3 bases and J by 8 bases, and 11 bases separated the two germline ends. In germline, CDR1 is SGHAT, CDR2 FQDESV (reference sequence). The CDR3 loop spans 14 amino acids. For the CDR3, the DNA is TGTGCCAGCAGCTTCAGGGGTGGCGATTCACCCCTCCACTTT. It encodes CASSFRGGDSPLHF.

This rearrangement joins TRBV23-1 to TRBJ2-1, with no clear D. TRBV23-1 is known as an ORF, though its function is uncertain. The CDR3 totals 15 residues. Trimming took 2 bases from V and 4 from J, leaving 12 bases between them. The DNA for the CDR3 is TGCGCCAGCAGTCAACAGATTACATTATACAATGAGCAGTTCTTC. Translated, it gives CASSQQITLYNEQFF.

The chain links TRBV9 to TRBJ1-2, with 8 bases that match TRBD1. Germline V CDR1 and CDR2: SGDLS, YYNGEE. V was pared by 3 bases and J by 11 bases, with 9 bases of the junction left unmatched. The CDR3 runs 13 residues. The CDR3 sequence is CASSAGDRSEYTF. In DNA form, the CDR3 reads TGTGCCAGCAGCGCCGGGGACAGGAGTGAATACACCTTC.

The rearrangement links TRBV7-9 to TRBJ2-5; TRBD1 is a possible D gene (5 bases). The CDR3 is 15 residues long. The V gene lost 6 bases and the J gene lost 2 bases, with 16 bases spanning the gap. Germline V gives CDR1 SEHNR, CDR2 FQNEAQ (reference sequence). CDR3 region: CASRHIGAAQETQYF. In DNA form, the CDR3 reads TGTGCCAGCAGACATATTGGGGCAGCTCAAGAGACCCAGTACTTC.

The chain couples TRBV30 to TRBJ2-5; TRBD2 matches 10 bases. Germline V gene data show CDR1 as GTSNPN and CDR2 as SVGIG (reference sequence). The CDR3 contains 16 residues. Trimming cost V 2 bases and J 3 bases; bases outside gene matches: 9. CDR3: CAWSKGPAGGKETQYF. The CDR3 DNA reads TGTGCCTGGAGTAAGGGCCCAGCGGGAGGGAAAGAGACCCAGTACTTC.

V gene TRBV14 combines with J gene TRBJ2-1; D perhaps matches TRBD1 (5 bases). The V gene's germline CDR1 is SGHDN and CDR2 FVKESK. The CDR3 runs 15 residues. Trimming stripped 4 bases from V and 5 bases from J, with 15 bases between. Written as DNA, the CDR3 is TGTGCCAGCAGCCTTACACAGGTGACACACAATGAGCAGTTCTTC. This codes for CASSLTQVTHNEQFF.

This clone was detected a few times. V usage is TRBV5-4 and J usage is TRBJ2-2; D gene uncertain. From germline, CDR1 is SGHNT and CDR2 YYREEE (reference sequence). The CDR3 length is 14 residues. The V end lost 4 bases, the J end lost 5 bases, and 12 bases lay between the germline ends. The CDR3 DNA reads as TGTGCCAGCAGCAAGAAGCAAAAAACCGGGGAGCTGTTTTTT. Its translation is CASSKKQKTGELFF. The whole variable domain, filled in from reference TRBV5-4 and TRBJ2-2, reads ETGVTQSPTHLIKTRGQQVTLRCSSQSGHNTVSWYQQALGQGPQFIFQYYREEENGRGNFPPRFSGLQFPNYSSELNVNALELDDSALYLCASSKKQKTGELFFGEGSRLTVL.

This chain uses TRBV10-3 with TRBJ2-5; TRBD2 matches at 8 bases. The CDR3 has 15 residues. Germline CDR1 reads ENHRY; CDR2 reads SYGVKD. V trimming: 10 bases; J trimming: 5 bases; junction bases outside the gene matches: 15. The DNA of the CDR3 is TGTGCCACCCTCCCGGGAGGGATAGGTCTGGAGACCCAGTACTTC. Its translation: CATLPGGIGLETQYF.